This T cell receptor (beta chain) was identified in a study of blood T cell repertoires in COVID-19 (dated by TCRdb to 2019 to 2021). Notes on the research overall: Samples from collaborators originated in the United States, Italy and Spain and spanned both the acute and convalescent phases of COVID-19. The repertoires were made available in a free public database intended to serve as a resource for research on the immune response to SARS-CoV-2. The sample metadata nearly always contained a de-identified subject ID, COVID-19 status, age in years and sex. The prospective study material was composed of cDNA or gDNA derived from T cells, B-cell-depleted T cells, or PBMCs. Subjects who had been exposed to COVID-19, were actively infected with it, or had recovered from it provided the deeply sampled blood TCRbeta repertoires that made up the dataset. Samples came from the ongoing ImmuneRACE study (first 160 participants) plus 1,254 subjects from 6 global collaborators. Where available, HLA class I and class II types were obtained from metadata supplied by the sample provider rather than from assay-based typing.

A remark on this clone: Its antigen is currently not known. No much larger clone is present one base from it, and per-base qualities are unavailable.

Broad study findings and their caveats: The amount of clinical and demographic metadata varied by source and participant and was provided uncurated.

Collaborating institutions collected whole blood in K2EDTA tubes following their own protocols. For TCRbeta analysis, collaborator samples were shipped as frozen whole blood, as isolated PBMCs, or as DNA extracted from either sample type. The immunoSEQ Assay, a bias-controlled multiplex PCR, was used to amplify TCRbeta CDR3 regions from genomic DNA. The source study handled its data this way. Nucleated cell counts per sample were estimated from amplification of reference gene primers within the assay. Sequence reads were collapsed and filtered to measure the absolute abundance of every unique TCRbeta CDR3 rearrangement. For each sample, productive Simpson clonality was calculated by taking the square root of Simpson's diversity index across productive rearrangements. TCRdb's version of the immuneACCESS table is confined to in-frame rearrangements and falls short of the full clone set. An unresolved V gene accounts for under half of the shortfall where checked; the remainder is of unknown origin. V and J calls and clone size are as listed in that table; D and trimming were resolved from the DNA. Here the sample has about 120,000 clones; 75% to 90% occur a single time. The leading ten clones occupy roughly 30% of the sample.

Taken from cysteine to phenylalanine, the CDR3 has 14 residues. Here the CDR3 DNA is all that survives: 42 bases in frame from base 1. As encoded in the germline V gene (reference sequence), CDR1 is LGHDT while CDR2 is YNNKEL. Deletion took 1 base off V and 1 base off J, with a span of 7 bases between the germline ends. Recombination joined TRBV3-1 (or the pseudogene TRBV3-2) with TRBJ1-1; the D gene identity is not certain. This TCR was recovered from a woman aged 70 to 79 with acute or convalescent COVID-19. Sequencing was carried out using peripheral blood. The CDR3: CASSQAGWNTEAFF. The DNA sequence is as follows: TGTGCCAGCAGCCAAGCTGGCTGGAACACTGAAGCTTTCTTT.